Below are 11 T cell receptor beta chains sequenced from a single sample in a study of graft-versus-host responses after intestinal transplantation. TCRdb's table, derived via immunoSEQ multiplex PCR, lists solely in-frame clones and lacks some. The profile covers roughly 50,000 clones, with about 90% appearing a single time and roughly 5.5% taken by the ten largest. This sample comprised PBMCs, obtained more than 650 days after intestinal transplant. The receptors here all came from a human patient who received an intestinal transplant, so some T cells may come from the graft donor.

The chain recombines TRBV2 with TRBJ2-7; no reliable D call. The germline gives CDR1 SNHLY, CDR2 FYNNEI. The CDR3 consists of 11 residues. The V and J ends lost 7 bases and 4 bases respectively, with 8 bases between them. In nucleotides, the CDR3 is TGTGCCAGCACGGCAGAATACGAGCAGTACTTC. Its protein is CASTAEYEQYF. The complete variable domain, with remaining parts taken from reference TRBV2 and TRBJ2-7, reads EPEVTQTPSHQVTQMGQEVILRCVPISNHLYFYWYRQILGQKVEFLVSFYNNEISEKSEIFDDQFSVERPDGSNFTLKIRSTKLEDSAMYFCASTAEYEQYFGPGTRLTVT.

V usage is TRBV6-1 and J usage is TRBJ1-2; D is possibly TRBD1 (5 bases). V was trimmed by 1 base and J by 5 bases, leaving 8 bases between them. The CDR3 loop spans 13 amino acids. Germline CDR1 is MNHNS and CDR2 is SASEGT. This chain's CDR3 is CASSEEGIYGYTF. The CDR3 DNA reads TGTGCCAGCAGTGAAGAGGGGATTTATGGCTACACCTTC.

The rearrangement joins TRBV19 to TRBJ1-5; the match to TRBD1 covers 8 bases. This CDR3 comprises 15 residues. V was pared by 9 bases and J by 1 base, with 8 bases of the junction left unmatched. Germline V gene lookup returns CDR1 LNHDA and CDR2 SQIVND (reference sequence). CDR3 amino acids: CASQNQGASNQPQHF. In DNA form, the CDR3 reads TGTGCCAGCCAAAACCAGGGGGCAAGCAATCAGCCCCAGCATTTT.

The CDR3 is CASSHASTGTGEQFF. Written as DNA, the CDR3 is TGTGCCAGCAGCCACGCCTCAACCGGGACAGGTGAGCAGTTCTTC. This chain joins TRBV5-5 and TRBJ2-1, with 8 bases identical to TRBD1. Germline CDR1 and CDR2: SGHKS and YYEKEE (reference sequence). The CDR3 has 15 residues. V shed 4 bases and J 9 bases; nucleotides not matched to a gene: 12.

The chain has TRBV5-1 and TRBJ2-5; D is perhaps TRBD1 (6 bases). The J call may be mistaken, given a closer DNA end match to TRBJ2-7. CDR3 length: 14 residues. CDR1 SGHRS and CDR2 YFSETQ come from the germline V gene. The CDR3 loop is CASSYQTGSYEQYF. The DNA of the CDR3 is TGCGCCAGCAGCTACCAGACAGGCTCCTACGAGCAGTACTTC.

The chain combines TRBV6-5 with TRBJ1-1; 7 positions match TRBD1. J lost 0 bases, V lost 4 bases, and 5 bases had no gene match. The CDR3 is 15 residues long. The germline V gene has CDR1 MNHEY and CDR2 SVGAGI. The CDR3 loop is CASSSRGELNTEAFF. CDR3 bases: TGTGCCAGCAGTTCCAGGGGGGAACTGAACACTGAAGCTTTCTTT.

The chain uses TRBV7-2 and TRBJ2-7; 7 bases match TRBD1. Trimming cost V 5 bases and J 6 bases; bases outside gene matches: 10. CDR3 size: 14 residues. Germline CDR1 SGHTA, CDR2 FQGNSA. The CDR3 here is CASSQRTGGGEQYF. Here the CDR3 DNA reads TGTGCCAGCAGCCAGAGGACAGGTGGAGGCGAGCAGTACTTC.

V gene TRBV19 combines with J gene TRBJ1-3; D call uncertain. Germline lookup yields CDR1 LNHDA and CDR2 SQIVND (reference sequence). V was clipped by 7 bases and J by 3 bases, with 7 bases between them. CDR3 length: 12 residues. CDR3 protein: CASNSGGNTIYF. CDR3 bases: TGTGCCAGTAACTCGGGTGGAAACACCATATATTTT. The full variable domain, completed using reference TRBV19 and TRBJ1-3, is DGGITQSPKYLFRKEGQNVTLSCEQNLNHDAMYWYRQDPGQGLRLIYYSQIVNDFQKGDIAEGYSVSREKKESFPLTVTSAQKNPTAFYLCASNSGGNTIYFGEGSWLTVV.

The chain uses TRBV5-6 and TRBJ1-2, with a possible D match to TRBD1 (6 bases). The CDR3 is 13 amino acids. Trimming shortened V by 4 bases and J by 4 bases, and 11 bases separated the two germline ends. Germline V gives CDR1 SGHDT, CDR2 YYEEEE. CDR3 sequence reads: CASSMGTTYGYTF. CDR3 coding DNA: TGTGCCAGCAGCATGGGGACAACCTATGGCTACACCTTC.

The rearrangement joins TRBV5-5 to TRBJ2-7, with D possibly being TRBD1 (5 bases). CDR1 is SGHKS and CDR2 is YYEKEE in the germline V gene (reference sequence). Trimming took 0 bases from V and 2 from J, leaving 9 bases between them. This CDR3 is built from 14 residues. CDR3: CASSLVTVTYEQYF. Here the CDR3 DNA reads TGTGCCAGCAGCTTGGTGACAGTTACCTACGAGCAGTACTTC.

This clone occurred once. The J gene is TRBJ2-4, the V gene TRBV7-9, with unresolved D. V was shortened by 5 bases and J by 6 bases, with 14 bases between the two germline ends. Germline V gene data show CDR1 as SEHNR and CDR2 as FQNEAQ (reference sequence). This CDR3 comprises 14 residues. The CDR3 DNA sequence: TGTGCCAGCAGCCCCCGTACTCTCGGAAACATTCAGTACTTC. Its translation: CASSPRTLGNIQYF.